A selection of T cell receptor beta chains follows, all from one sample in a study of T-cell memory formation after mild COVID-19. MiXCR was run by TCRdb on the 5' RACE reads, yielding one entry per CDR3 protein. Altogether approximately 500,000 distinct CDR3 sequences are present, approximately 25% being singletons, with the ten largest covering roughly an eighth. Sequenced material: PBMCs or a T cell subset sorted from them (not recorded which). These receptors all stem from an adult woman who had mild COVID-19 (a few samples of this study predate the infection). Cell type and time point are not known. The CDR3 runs from the conserved cysteine through the conserved F or W. The D gene is left open where the match is weak. Only part of the rows carry a size: once, few, many, or a class if the clone is expanded.

>many|TRBJ2-7|-|TRBV5-1
TGCGCCAGCAGCTTCCGCGGACAGTCCGAGCAGTACTTC
CASSFRGQSEQYF
>-|TRBJ2-3|-|TRBV9
TGTGCCAGCAGCGCTGGCCTCGGGGATACGCAGTATTTT
CASSAGLGDTQYF
>-|TRBJ2-2|-|TRBV6-2/TRBV6-3
TGTGCCAGCAGTTACGAGCCATCCCGAGCCGGGGAGCTGTTTTTT
CASSYEPSRAGELFF
>-|TRBJ1-5|-|TRBV5-1
TGCGCCAGCAGCTCAGGACCCCACAGGGAGGATCAGCCCCAGCATTTT
CASSSGPHREDQPQHF
>-|TRBJ1-4|TRBD1|TRBV11-2
TGTGCCAGCAGCTCGGGACAGGGGGCGCTGGAAGAAAAACTGTTTTTT
CASSSGQGALEEKLFF
>few|TRBJ2-2|-|TRBV12-3/TRBV12-4
TGTGCCAGCAGTTTACAGGGGACCGCGAACACCGGGGAGCTGTTTTTT
CASSLQGTANTGELFF
>few|TRBJ2-1|TRBD2|TRBV6-5
TGTGCCAGCAGTTACTCGAGGCTAGCGGGAGTATACAATGAGCAGTTCTTC
CASSYSRLAGVYNEQFF
>many|TRBJ2-1|-|TRBV24-1
TGTGCCACCGCGGGGGCTTACAATGAGCAGTTCTTC
CATAGAYNEQFF
>-|TRBJ1-3|-|TRBV5-1
TGCGCCAGCAGCTTGGGCCGGGACCCTGGAAACACCATATATTTT
CASSLGRDPGNTIYF
>few|TRBJ2-1|TRBD2|TRBV7-9
TGTGCCAGCAGCTTAGCTTTCGGCGGGAGGGCCGATGAGCAGTTCTTC
CASSLAFGGRADEQFF
>few|TRBJ2-3|TRBD2|TRBV7-9
TGTGCCAGCAGCTCACCCGGACTAGCGGACTACACAGATACGCAGTATTTT
CASSSPGLADYTDTQYF
>-|TRBJ1-2|-|TRBV2
TGTGCCAGCAGTGAATACGGGGGGGCAGGGCAATATGGCTACACCTTC
CASSEYGGAGQYGYTF
>few|TRBJ2-1|-|TRBV29-1
TGCAGCGTTCGCCCTCCCAAAGGCCCGGACTATGCGATGGATGAGCAGTTCTTC
CSVRPPKGPDYAMDEQFF
>-|TRBJ2-3|TRBD1|TRBV5-1
TGCGCCAGCAGCCCCAGGGGGCCCCGGGATACGCAGTATTTT
CASSPRGPRDTQYF
>-|TRBJ1-6|-|TRBV7-2
TGTGCCAGCAGGAACAGGGACTATAATTCACCCCTCCACTTT
CASRNRDYNSPLHF
>few|TRBJ1-2|TRBD1|TRBV5-6
TGTGCCAGCAGCCCTCCGGGACAGGGGATACTGGGCTACACCTTC
CASSPPGQGILGYTF
>few|TRBJ1-2|TRBD1|TRBV6-5
TGTGCCAGTGGGACAGGTGGTAACTATGGCTACACCTTC
CASGTGGNYGYTF
>-|TRBJ2-7|TRBD1|TRBV4-1
TGCGCCAGCAGCCCCGGACAGGGGGCGATCTACGAGCAGTACTTC
CASSPGQGAIYEQYF
>-|TRBJ1-1|TRBD1|TRBV7-2
TGTGCCAGCAGCTCCGCTAGACAGGGGGAAGCTTTCTTT
CASSSARQGEAFF
>-|TRBJ1-5|-|TRBV6-5
TGTGCCAGCAGCCGCGACCCAGGGGCTAATCAGCCCCAGCATTTT
CASSRDPGANQPQHF
>once|TRBJ2-1|TRBD2|TRBV7-2
TGTGCCAGCAGCTTAGGCCCTAGCGGGAGGTACAATGAGCAGTTCTTC
CASSLGPSGRYNEQFF
>few|TRBJ2-2|-|TRBV5-5
TGTGCCAGCAGCTTGTGGGCAGGTGCCACCGGGGAGCTGTTTTTT
CASSLWAGATGELFF
>many|TRBJ1-2|-|TRBV21-1
TGTGCCAGCACCCAGGGACGGACTACATTTGCCTATGGCTACACCTTC
CASTQGRTTFAYGYTF
>-|TRBJ2-7|TRBD1|TRBV5-1
TGCGCCAGCAGCCTCGGACAGGGTGGGGACGAGCAGTACTTC
CASSLGQGGDEQYF
>-|TRBJ2-7|TRBD1|TRBV6-5
TGTGCCAGCAGTTACGCCGACAGGGGGCTGTACGAGCAGTACTTC
CASSYADRGLYEQYF
>few|TRBJ2-3|TRBD2|TRBV5-1
TGCGCCAGCAGCACCTTCGGCGCTAGCGGGGAACCCGATACGCAGTATTTT
CASSTFGASGEPDTQYF
>few|TRBJ2-1|-|TRBV7-3
TGTGCCAGCAGCTTGGGACTGCCCAACAATGAGCAGTTCTTC
CASSLGLPNNEQFF
>-|TRBJ2-7|TRBD2|TRBV12-3/TRBV12-4
TGTGCCAGCAGTCTCCCGGGGGGGCCGGACTACGAGCAGTACTTC
CASSLPGGPDYEQYF
>-|TRBJ2-3|TRBD2|TRBV27
TGTGCCAGCAGGACCTTTAGCGGGGACACAGATACGCAGTATTTT
CASRTFSGDTDTQYF
>many|TRBJ2-7|TRBD1|TRBV29-1
TGCAGCGTTGAGGGGGGACAGGAGGGCTACGAGCAGTACTTC
CSVEGGQEGYEQYF
>-|TRBJ2-3|TRBD2|TRBV4-1
TGCGCCAGCAGCCCGGGACTAAGCGGCATCACAGATACGCAGTATTTT
CASSPGLSGITDTQYF
>-|TRBJ1-1|-|TRBV15
TGTGCCACCAGCTTACGGGAGACCGACACTGAAGCTTTCTTT
CATSLRETDTEAFF
>-|TRBJ2-7|TRBD2|TRBV5-4
TGTGCCAGCAGCTTGGCGGGAGGGCGGGGGTTCTACGAGCAGTACTTC
CASSLAGGRGFYEQYF
>-|TRBJ2-1|TRBD2|TRBV5-1
TGCGCCAGCAGCGTCGTGACTAGCGGGGGATACAATGAGCAGTTCTTC
CASSVVTSGGYNEQFF
>-|TRBJ2-5|TRBD2|TRBV7-2
TGTGCCAGCAGCTTAGTGGTAGCGGGAGGTCCCCAAGAGACCCAGTACTTC
CASSLVVAGGPQETQYF
>many|TRBJ2-7|-|TRBV7-2
TGTGCCAGCAGCTTAGGCAGGGGAAACGAGCAGTACTTC
CASSLGRGNEQYF
>few|TRBJ2-7|-|TRBV15
TGTGCCACCGAGGCAGGGGTCGACGAGCAGTACTTC
CATEAGVDEQYF
>few|TRBJ2-1|-|TRBV7-9
TGTGCCAGCAGCCTTGGGGGGCTCCTTCTCAATGAGCAGTTCTTC
CASSLGGLLLNEQFF
>-|TRBJ2-1|-|TRBV7-9
TGTGCCAGCAGCAGTCCGATCGACCCCCCGGCGGTTGAGCAGTTCTTC
CASSSPIDPPAVEQFF
>-|TRBJ2-7|TRBD1|TRBV14
TGTGCCAGCAGCCCACCGTCGGCAGAATCGACAGGGCACGAGCAGTACTTC
CASSPPSAESTGHEQYF
>few|TRBJ1-3|-|TRBV28
TGTGCCAGCAGGGCAGGCGGGGGGGAGTCTGGAAACACCATATATTTT
CASRAGGGESGNTIYF
>-|TRBJ1-1|-|TRBV10-3
TGTGCCATCAGTGAGAAGGGGGTTACTGAAGCTTTCTTT
CAISEKGVTEAFF
>few|TRBJ2-5|-|TRBV7-8
TGTGCCAGCAGCTTGGGAACACGTAGGGGGAGCGGGGAGACCCAGTACTTC
CASSLGTRRGSGETQYF
>-|TRBJ2-2|-|TRBV5-1
TGCGCCAGCAGCTCGGGACCGAGCTCGACCGGGGAGCTGTTTTTT
CASSSGPSSTGELFF